A selection of T cell receptor beta chains follows, all from one sample in a study of blood T cell repertoires in COVID-19. Repertoires were generated with immunoSEQ multiplex PCR, while TCRdb's copy carries only in-frame clones and drops some. The profile covers under 85,000 clones, with roughly four fifths appearing a single time and about a fifth taken by the ten largest. Sample: peripheral blood. The source is a human donor in a cohort sampled during active COVID-19. CDR3s include the opening cysteine and the closing phenylalanine or tryptophan. The order of the fields is clone size, V gene, J gene, D gene, CDR3 DNA, CDR3 protein. A D gene is named only where the DNA matches it firmly. Clone size is shown for a subset of rows, as once, few, many or a class of expanded clone.

abundance: once; v_gene: TRBV11-3; j_gene: TRBJ2-1; d_gene: TRBD2; CDR3nt: TGTGCCAGCAGCCTCACTAGCGACCAGCAGTTCTTC; CDR3aa: CASSLTSDQQFF
abundance: .; v_gene: TRBV2; j_gene: TRBJ1-6; d_gene: TRBD1; CDR3nt: TGTGCCAGCAGAGCCGGGACAGTCGACAATTCACCCCTCCACTTT; CDR3aa: CASRAGTVDNSPLHF
abundance: many; v_gene: TRBV4-1; j_gene: TRBJ1-6; d_gene: TRBD1; CDR3nt: TGCGCCAGCAGCCAGGTTGGGACAGGGGGGTATTCACCCCTCCACTTT; CDR3aa: CASSQVGTGGYSPLHF
abundance: .; v_gene: TRBV4-1; j_gene: TRBJ2-7; d_gene: TRBD1; CDR3nt: TGCGCCAGCAGCCGGGACAGACTCTACGAGCAGTACTTC; CDR3aa: CASSRDRLYEQYF
abundance: .; v_gene: TRBV9; j_gene: TRBJ2-6; d_gene: .; CDR3nt: TGTGCCAGCAGCCCCACCTCCTCGGCTGGGGCCAACGTCCTGACTTTC; CDR3aa: CASSPTSSAGANVLTF
abundance: .; v_gene: TRBV6-5; j_gene: TRBJ2-3; d_gene: TRBD2; CDR3nt: TGTGCCAGCGGGGGAGCGGGAATGAGCACAGATACGCAGTATTTT; CDR3aa: CASGGAGMSTDTQYF
abundance: .; v_gene: TRBV27; j_gene: TRBJ2-7; d_gene: .; CDR3nt: TGTGCCAGCGTTCGGGGAGACGAGCAGTACTTC; CDR3aa: CASVRGDEQYF
abundance: .; v_gene: TRBV19; j_gene: TRBJ2-3; d_gene: .; CDR3nt: TGTGCCAGTAGTATAGGGGGCCAAACCACAGATACGCAGTATTTT; CDR3aa: CASSIGGQTTDTQYF
abundance: once; v_gene: TRBV27; j_gene: TRBJ2-7; d_gene: .; CDR3nt: TGTGCCAGCAGTTTCGCAGGCCTCTACGAGCAGTACTTC; CDR3aa: CASSFAGLYEQYF
abundance: few; v_gene: TRBV28; j_gene: TRBJ1-5; d_gene: TRBD1; CDR3nt: TGTGCCAGCAGTTACCGACAGGGCCGACTTCAGCCCCAGCATTTT; CDR3aa: CASSYRQGRLQPQHF
abundance: few; v_gene: TRBV6-5; j_gene: TRBJ1-1; d_gene: TRBD1; CDR3nt: TGTGCCAGCCGGCAGGACAGGGGTCGGACTGAAGCTTTCTTT; CDR3aa: CASRQDRGRTEAFF
abundance: .; v_gene: TRBV4-1; j_gene: TRBJ1-2; d_gene: TRBD1; CDR3nt: TGCGCCAGCAGCCAAGCCCCGACAGGGACCTATGGCTACACCTTC; CDR3aa: CASSQAPTGTYGYTF
abundance: once; v_gene: TRBV7-6; j_gene: TRBJ2-7; d_gene: .; CDR3nt: TGTGCCAGCAGTCCGGGTTTGGGGGCTTACGAGCAGTACTTC; CDR3aa: CASSPGLGAYEQYF
abundance: .; v_gene: TRBV2; j_gene: TRBJ2-1; d_gene: .; CDR3nt: TGTGCCAGCAGTGAAGGACAGAGCTCCTACAATGAGCAGTTCTTC; CDR3aa: CASSEGQSSYNEQFF
abundance: .; v_gene: TRBV7-9; j_gene: TRBJ2-7; d_gene: .; CDR3nt: TGTGCCAGCAACATTAGGGACAATCTTGGCGAGCAGTACTTC; CDR3aa: CASNIRDNLGEQYF
abundance: few; v_gene: TRBV19; j_gene: TRBJ2-7; d_gene: .; CDR3nt: TGTGCCAGTAGTATAGCCCGAGCCTCTGAAGACGAGCAGTACTTC; CDR3aa: CASSIARASEDEQYF
abundance: .; v_gene: TRBV7-6; j_gene: TRBJ2-2; d_gene: .; CDR3nt: TGTGCCAGCAGCTTAGACCCCCGGCTTGGCCCCCGGGGCACCGGGGAGCTGTTTTTT; CDR3aa: CASSLDPRLGPRGTGELFF
abundance: .; v_gene: TRBV3-1/TRBV3-2; j_gene: TRBJ1-1; d_gene: .; CDR3nt: TGTGCCAGCAGCCAAGACAGGAGGGTAGCTTTCTTT; CDR3aa: CASSQDRRVAFF
abundance: .; v_gene: TRBV6-1; j_gene: TRBJ2-7; d_gene: .; CDR3nt: TGTGCCAGCAGTGATGATCGTAGCAGAACCTACGAGCAGTACTTC; CDR3aa: CASSDDRSRTYEQYF
abundance: .; v_gene: TRBV5-1; j_gene: TRBJ2-1; d_gene: TRBD1; CDR3nt: TGCGCCAGCAGCTTGGTCTTCCGGACAGGTGGGAATGAGCAGTTCTTC; CDR3aa: CASSLVFRTGGNEQFF
abundance: .; v_gene: TRBV5-6; j_gene: TRBJ1-2; d_gene: .; CDR3nt: TGTGCCAGCAGCTGGACCACAGGGAAGTATGGCTACACCTTC; CDR3aa: CASSWTTGKYGYTF
abundance: .; v_gene: TRBV27; j_gene: TRBJ1-1; d_gene: TRBD1; CDR3nt: TGTGCCAGCAGCCCTGGACAGGGGAACTACAGAGGTGAAGCTTTCTTT; CDR3aa: CASSPGQGNYRGEAFF
abundance: many; v_gene: TRBV21-1; j_gene: TRBJ1-2; d_gene: .; CDR3nt: TGTGCCAGCAGCAAAGATCTCCGGTTTAACTATGGCTACACCTTC; CDR3aa: CASSKDLRFNYGYTF
abundance: few; v_gene: TRBV4-1; j_gene: TRBJ1-6; d_gene: .; CDR3nt: TGCGCCAGCAGCCAAAGAGGGGGGGATTCACCCCTCCACTTT; CDR3aa: CASSQRGGDSPLHF
abundance: .; v_gene: TRBV21-1; j_gene: TRBJ1-3; d_gene: .; CDR3nt: TGTGCCTCGAGGCAGCGAAACACCATATATTTT; CDR3aa: CASRQRNTIYF
abundance: .; v_gene: TRBV19; j_gene: TRBJ2-7; d_gene: .; CDR3nt: TGTGCCAGTCGGGTTAGCGGCGGTGGCAGAGATTACGAGCAGTACTTC; CDR3aa: CASRVSGGGRDYEQYF
abundance: .; v_gene: TRBV27; j_gene: TRBJ1-1; d_gene: TRBD1; CDR3nt: TGTGCCAGCAGCGATCACAGGGGCACTGAAGCTTTCTTT; CDR3aa: CASSDHRGTEAFF
abundance: .; v_gene: TRBV6-6; j_gene: TRBJ2-7; d_gene: .; CDR3nt: TGTGCCAGTGAGTCGGGATCCTACGAGCAGTACTTC; CDR3aa: CASESGSYEQYF
abundance: .; v_gene: TRBV6-5; j_gene: TRBJ2-2; d_gene: TRBD2; CDR3nt: TGTGCCAGCACGTCACGCGGGGGGAACACCGGGGAGCTGTTTTTT; CDR3aa: CASTSRGGNTGELFF
abundance: once; v_gene: TRBV6-6; j_gene: TRBJ1-4; d_gene: .; CDR3nt: TGTGCCAGCAGCCCCCGGGAAAAACTGTTTTTT; CDR3aa: CASSPREKLFF
abundance: .; v_gene: TRBV29-1; j_gene: TRBJ1-2; d_gene: .; CDR3nt: TGCAGCGTTGCCGGACAGCTGCCTAACTATGGCTACACCTTC; CDR3aa: CSVAGQLPNYGYTF
abundance: .; v_gene: TRBV7-2; j_gene: TRBJ2-3; d_gene: .; CDR3nt: TGTGCCAGCAGCCCAGGGGAATTTAGCACAGATACGCAGTATTTT; CDR3aa: CASSPGEFSTDTQYF
abundance: few; v_gene: TRBV2; j_gene: TRBJ2-5; d_gene: .; CDR3nt: TGTGCCAGCACGCCTCGCGAGTTGGAGACCCAGTACTTC; CDR3aa: CASTPRELETQYF
abundance: .; v_gene: TRBV6-6; j_gene: TRBJ2-5; d_gene: TRBD2; CDR3nt: TGTGCCATCCGTTCACTAGCGGGTAAAGAGACCCAGTACTTC; CDR3aa: CAIRSLAGKETQYF
abundance: .; v_gene: TRBV7-2; j_gene: TRBJ2-2; d_gene: .; CDR3nt: TGTGCCAGCAGCTTAGATTCGGGCACCGGGGAGCTGTTTTTT; CDR3aa: CASSLDSGTGELFF
abundance: .; v_gene: TRBV10-3; j_gene: TRBJ2-2; d_gene: .; CDR3nt: TGTGCCATCAGGAAGGACAGTTTAAACACCGGGGAGCTGTTTTTT; CDR3aa: CAIRKDSLNTGELFF
abundance: .; v_gene: TRBV4-2; j_gene: TRBJ2-5; d_gene: TRBD2; CDR3nt: TGTGCCAGCAGCCCGGGGGGATCCGGGGAGACCCAGTACTTC; CDR3aa: CASSPGGSGETQYF
abundance: .; v_gene: TRBV18; j_gene: TRBJ2-7; d_gene: TRBD2; CDR3nt: TGTGCCAGCTCACCAACTAGCGGGGGCGGGAGCTCCTACGAGCAGTACTTC; CDR3aa: CASSPTSGGGSSYEQYF
abundance: .; v_gene: TRBV19; j_gene: TRBJ2-2; d_gene: .; CDR3nt: TGTGCCAGTAGCAGGGTTTATCCCGGGGAGCTGTTTTTT; CDR3aa: CASSRVYPGELFF
abundance: .; v_gene: TRBV5-1; j_gene: TRBJ2-5; d_gene: .; CDR3nt: TGCGCCAGCAGCTTGCAGCAGGGTTTCGGGGAGACCCAGTACTTC; CDR3aa: CASSLQQGFGETQYF
abundance: .; v_gene: TRBV6-5; j_gene: TRBJ1-3; d_gene: .; CDR3nt: TGTGCCAGCAGCCACCAGGGAGGGGGTGGAAACACCATATATTTT; CDR3aa: CASSHQGGGGNTIYF
abundance: .; v_gene: TRBV5-1; j_gene: TRBJ2-7; d_gene: TRBD1; CDR3nt: TGCGCCAGCAGCTTCGGACAGGGTACCCACGAGCAGTACTTC; CDR3aa: CASSFGQGTHEQYF
abundance: once; v_gene: TRBV5-1; j_gene: TRBJ1-6; d_gene: .; CDR3nt: TGCGCCAGCAGCTTGGGCAGGGAAGATTCACCCCTCCACTTT; CDR3aa: CASSLGREDSPLHF
abundance: .; v_gene: TRBV15; j_gene: TRBJ1-2; d_gene: TRBD1; CDR3nt: TGTGCCACCAGCAGACCCGAGGGACAGGGTGCTGGCTACACCTTC; CDR3aa: CATSRPEGQGAGYTF
abundance: .; v_gene: TRBV12-3/TRBV12-4; j_gene: TRBJ2-2; d_gene: .; CDR3nt: TGTGCCAGCAGTCCCTGGTTGAGCGGGGAGCTGTTTTTT; CDR3aa: CASSPWLSGELFF
abundance: .; v_gene: TRBV19; j_gene: TRBJ1-2; d_gene: .; CDR3nt: TGTGCCAGTACCGCGTTCAGCCAAGGACAGTCATTTAGCTATGGCTACACCTTC; CDR3aa: CASTAFSQGQSFSYGYTF
abundance: many; v_gene: TRBV5-5; j_gene: TRBJ2-2; d_gene: TRBD1; CDR3nt: TGTGCCAGCAGCGCCATACAGGGGGCACACACCGGGGAGCTGTTTTTT; CDR3aa: CASSAIQGAHTGELFF
abundance: .; v_gene: TRBV5-5; j_gene: TRBJ2-3; d_gene: .; CDR3nt: TGTGCCAGCAGCTTGGATTGGGCGTCGACCGATACGCAGTATTTT; CDR3aa: CASSLDWASTDTQYF
abundance: .; v_gene: TRBV11-2; j_gene: TRBJ2-5; d_gene: .; CDR3nt: TGTGCCAGCAGCTTGGGGAGTGAAGAGACCCAGTACTTC; CDR3aa: CASSLGSEETQYF
abundance: .; v_gene: TRBV19; j_gene: TRBJ2-3; d_gene: .; CDR3nt: TGTGCCACCCGGGGATCCCGCACAGATACGCAGTATTTT; CDR3aa: CATRGSRTDTQYF
abundance: .; v_gene: TRBV6-5; j_gene: TRBJ2-3; d_gene: .; CDR3nt: TGTGCCAGCCTCAGGGGCCTCACAGATACGCAGTATTTT; CDR3aa: CASLRGLTDTQYF